This T cell receptor beta chain comes out of a study of cytomegalovirus exposure and HLA in healthy donors. Some clones are missing from TCRdb's copy, which holds only in-frame ones; the method was immunoSEQ multiplex PCR. The table records tens of thousands of clones, 85% to 95% of them present only once. The source is a man aged 18 to 30 in good health and CMV-seronegative. Sequencing input: PBMCs.

The CDR3 nucleotides read TGTGCCAGCAGCTTGAGCTATAACAATGAGCAGTTCTTC. It yields the protein CASSLSYNNEQFF. The chain recombines TRBV7-9 with TRBJ2-1; D is uncertain. Trimming removed 3 bases at V and 5 bases at J, with 8 bases between. The CDR3 has 13 residues. Looked up from germline, CDR1 is SEHNR and CDR2 is FQNEAQ (reference sequence).